This TCR beta chain was identified during a study of CD8+ T cells in alopecia areata. Study results and limitations: Clonality in lesional scalp, especially alopecia totalis/universalis, exceeded that of normal scalp.

Only a few counts were recorded for this clone. Its antigen is unidentified. Unmatched junction bases numbered 7, after V lost 5 bases and J lost 8 bases. Germline CDR1 is SQVTM and CDR2 is ANQGSEA. The CDR3 is 12 residues long. As the sequencing template, cDNA was produced by extracting RNA and reverse transcribing it. Assay used: immunoSEQ multiplex PCR; TCRdb lists only in-frame clones, some missing. The sample lists 90,000 to 120,000 clones; over 55% were seen once. The material sequenced was NKG2D-low CD8+ T cells sorted from blood. The TCR comes from a human donor with alopecia areata. The rearrangement joins TRBV29-1 to TRBJ1-1, with 8 bases that match TRBD1. CDR3 in amino acids: CSVRGTGGEAFF. The CDR3 DNA is TGCAGCGTTCGAGGGACAGGAGGGGAAGCTTTCTTT.